One and the same sample provided the 7 T cell receptor beta chains below, sequenced in a study of blood T cell repertoires in COVID-19. Using immunoSEQ multiplex PCR, the repertoire was profiled, and TCRdb retains in-frame clones only, with some absent. The table has 85,000 to 130,000 clones, approximately 91% seen once. Specimen: peripheral blood. The origin of the receptors is a woman aged 60-75 years with acute or convalescent COVID-19.

This rearrangement joins TRBV9 to TRBJ2-3; TRBD2 is a possible D gene (5 bases). The CDR3 extends over 16 amino acids. CDR1 and CDR2 from the germline V gene are SGDLS and YYNGEE. Trimming left V 0 bases short and J 3 bases short, with 14 bases between. CDR3 protein: CASSVAGLGGTDTQYF. In DNA form, the CDR3 reads TGTGCCAGCAGCGTAGCTGGGTTAGGAGGAACAGATACGCAGTATTTT.

This clone was recorded only once. This rearrangement joins TRBV11-1 to TRBJ1-1, with 8 bases that match TRBD1. The CDR3 extends over 15 amino acids. The germline gives CDR1 SGHAT, CDR2 FQDESV (reference sequence). J lost 3 bases, V lost 0 bases, and 3 bases had no gene match. The CDR3 sequence: CASSLARDRYTEAFF. CDR3 sequence (DNA): TGTGCCAGCAGCTTAGCGCGGGACAGGTACACTGAAGCTTTCTTT.

The V call is TRBV6-5, the J call TRBJ2-1; 9 bases fit TRBD2. The CDR3 is 16 amino acids. Germline CDR1 MNHEY, CDR2 SVGAGI. J gave up 8 bases and V 2 bases, and 10 bases lay outside the gene matches. The CDR3 loop is CASSYAASGKRYEQFF. The CDR3 nucleotides read TGTGCCAGCAGTTACGCCGCTAGCGGGAAAAGGTATGAGCAGTTCTTC.

This chain connects TRBV5-1 to TRBJ2-1; 7 nucleotides match TRBD2. V was pared by 4 bases and J by 1 base, with 8 bases of the junction left unmatched. Germline V gene data show CDR1 as SGHRS and CDR2 as YFSETQ. CDR3 size: 16 residues. The CDR3 loop reads CASSGLGGSSYNEQFF. The DNA for the CDR3 is TGCGCCAGCAGCGGACTAGGCGGGAGTTCCTACAATGAGCAGTTCTTC. Full variable domain (outside the CDR3, taken from reference TRBV5-1 and TRBJ2-1): KAGVTQTPRYLIKTRGQQVTLSCSPISGHRSVSWYQQTPGQGLQFLFEYFSETQRNKGNFPGRFSGRQFSNSRSEMNVSTLELGDSALYLCASSGLGGSSYNEQFFGPGTRLTVL.

The V call is TRBV7-9, the J call TRBJ1-4; TRBD1 matches at 7 bases. The CDR3 is 14 amino acids. The V segment lost 1 base and the J segment 7 bases; nucleotides outside the gene matches: 3. Per germline, CDR1 SEHNR and CDR2 FQNEAQ (reference sequence). CDR3 coding DNA: TGTGCCAGCAGCTTAGACAGGGGCAGTGAAAAACTGTTTTTT. It specifies CASSLDRGSEKLFF.

V gene TRBV25-1 combines with J gene TRBJ2-1; 10 bases align to TRBD2. Germline V lookup: CDR1 MGHDK, CDR2 SYGVNS. V was pared by 4 bases and J by 10 bases, with 10 bases of the junction left unmatched. The CDR3 length is 15 residues. The CDR3 here is CASSGRLAGASEQFF. DNA of the CDR3: TGTGCCAGCAGTGGTAGGCTAGCGGGAGCATCCGAGCAGTTCTTC.

This chain joins TRBV7-9 and TRBJ2-5, with D possibly being TRBD2 (6 bases). V lost 0 bases and J 5 bases, leaving 16 bases between the germline ends. Germline-derived CDR1 and CDR2 are SEHNR and FQNEAQ (reference sequence). The CDR3 is 16 residues long. The CDR3 here is CASSLAVSGEGETQYF. DNA of the CDR3: TGTGCCAGCAGCTTAGCCGTGTCGGGAGAGGGTGAGACCCAGTACTTC.